Included here is one T cell receptor beta chain sequence, with context. No antigen is known for it. The sample comes from a study of cytomegalovirus exposure and HLA in healthy donors. In the PCR, 60 Vbeta and 13 Jbeta primers were used. Produced via immunoSEQ multiplex PCR; TCRdb's table is partial and in-frame only. Its clone listing holds tens of thousands of clones. This CDR3 is built from 14 residues. V was shortened by 4 bases and J by 5 bases, with 15 bases between the two germline ends. CDR1 and CDR2 (germline): SGHRS, YFSETQ. Broader study findings: From TCR beta sequences, most subjects' HLA-A and HLA-B alleles were reportedly predicted accurately. Later analysis demonstrated an association between a missense DCLRE1C variant and TCR beta V- and J-gene trimming. In a later analysis, parvovirus B19, influenza, CMV and Epstein-Barr virus appeared linked to several top co-occurrence clusters.

The sequenced material came from PBMCs. The rearrangement links TRBV5-1 to TRBJ2-5, with TRBD1 as a possible D gene (6 bases). The receptor was isolated from a woman aged 40 to 50 in good health and CMV-seronegative. The CDR3 DNA reads TGCGCCAGCAGCGGAACCACAGGGAAGGAGACCCAGTACTTC. Amino acid sequence: CASSGTTGKETQYF. The complete variable domain, with remaining parts taken from reference TRBV5-1 and TRBJ2-5, reads KAGVTQTPRYLIKTRGQQVTLSCSPISGHRSVSWYQQTPGQGLQFLFEYFSETQRNKGNFPGRFSGRQFSNSRSEMNVSTLELGDSALYLCASSGTTGKETQYFGPGTRLLVL.